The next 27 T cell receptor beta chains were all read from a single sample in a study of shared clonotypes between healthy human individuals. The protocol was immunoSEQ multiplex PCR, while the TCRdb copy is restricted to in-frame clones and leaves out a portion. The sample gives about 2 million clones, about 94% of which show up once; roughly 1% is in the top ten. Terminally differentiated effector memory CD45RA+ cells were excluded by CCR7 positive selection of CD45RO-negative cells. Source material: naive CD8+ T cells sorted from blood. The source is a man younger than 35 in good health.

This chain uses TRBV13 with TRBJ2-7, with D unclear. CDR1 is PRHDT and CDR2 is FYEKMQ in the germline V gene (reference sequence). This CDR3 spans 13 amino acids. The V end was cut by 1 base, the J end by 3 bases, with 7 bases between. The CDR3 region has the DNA TGTGCCAGCAGCTTAGACCGGAACTACGAGCAGTACTTC. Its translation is CASSLDRNYEQYF.

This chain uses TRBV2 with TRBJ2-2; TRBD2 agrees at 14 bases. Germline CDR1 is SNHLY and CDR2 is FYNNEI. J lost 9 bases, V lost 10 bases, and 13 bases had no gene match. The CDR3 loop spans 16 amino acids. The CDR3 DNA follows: TGTGCCAAGGGACTAGCGGGGGCCGGAGGGAACCGGGAGCTGTTTTTT. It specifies CAKGLAGAGGNRELFF.

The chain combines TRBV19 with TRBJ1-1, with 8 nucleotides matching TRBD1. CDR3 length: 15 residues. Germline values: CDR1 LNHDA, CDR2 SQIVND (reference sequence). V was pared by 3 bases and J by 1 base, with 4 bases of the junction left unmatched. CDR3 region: CASSIEDRGNTEAFF. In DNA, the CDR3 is TGTGCCAGTAGTATCGAAGACAGGGGGAACACTGAAGCTTTCTTT.

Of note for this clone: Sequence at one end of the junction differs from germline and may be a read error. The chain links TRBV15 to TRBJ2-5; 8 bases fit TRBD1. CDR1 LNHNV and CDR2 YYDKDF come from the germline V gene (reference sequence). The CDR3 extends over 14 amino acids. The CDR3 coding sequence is TGTGCCACCAGCACTCGGCGGGACAGGCCGATTCAGGACTTC. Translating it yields CATSTRRDRPIQDF.

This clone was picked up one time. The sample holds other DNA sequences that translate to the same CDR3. CDR3 nucleotide sequence: TGTGCCAGTAGTATCCAGGGGTCCTACAATGAGCAGTTCTTC. Translating it yields CASSIQGSYNEQFF. The gene calls are TRBV19 and TRBJ2-1, with a possible D match to TRBD1 (6 bases). V was clipped by 3 bases and J by 1 base, with 7 bases between them. The CDR3 spans 14 residues. CDR1 and CDR2 from the germline V gene are LNHDA and SQIVND (reference sequence).

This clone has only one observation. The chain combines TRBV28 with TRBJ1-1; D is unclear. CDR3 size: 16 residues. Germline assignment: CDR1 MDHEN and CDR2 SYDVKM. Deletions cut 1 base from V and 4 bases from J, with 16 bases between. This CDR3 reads CASSLSGSSRVTEAFF. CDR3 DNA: TGTGCCAGCAGTTTATCAGGCAGTTCCCGGGTCACTGAAGCTTTCTTT.

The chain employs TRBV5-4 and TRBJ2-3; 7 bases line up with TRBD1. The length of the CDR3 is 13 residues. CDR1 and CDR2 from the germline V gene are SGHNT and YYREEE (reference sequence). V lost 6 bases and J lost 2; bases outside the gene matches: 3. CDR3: CASTQGDTDTQYF. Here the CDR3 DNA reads TGTGCCAGCACCCAGGGGGACACAGATACGCAGTATTTT.

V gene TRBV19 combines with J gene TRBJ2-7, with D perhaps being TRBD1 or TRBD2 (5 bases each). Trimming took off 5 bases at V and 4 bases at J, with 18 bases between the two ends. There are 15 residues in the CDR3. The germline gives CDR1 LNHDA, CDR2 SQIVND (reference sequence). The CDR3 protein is CASSPRDRGWYEQYF. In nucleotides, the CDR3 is TGTGCCAGTAGTCCTCGGGACCGCGGTTGGTACGAGCAGTACTTC.

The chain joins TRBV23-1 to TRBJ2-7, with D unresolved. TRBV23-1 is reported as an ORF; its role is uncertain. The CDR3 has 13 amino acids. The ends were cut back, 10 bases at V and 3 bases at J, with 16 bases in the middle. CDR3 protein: CATRSSGIYEQYF. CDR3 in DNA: TGCGCCACCAGGAGCTCCGGAATCTACGAGCAGTACTTC.

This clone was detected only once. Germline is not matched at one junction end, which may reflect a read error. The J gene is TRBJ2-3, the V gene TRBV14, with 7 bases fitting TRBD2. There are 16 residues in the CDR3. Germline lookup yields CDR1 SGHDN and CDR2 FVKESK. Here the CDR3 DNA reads TGTGCCAGCAGCCAGTATTACGGGAGGCGCACAGGTACGCAGTACTTT. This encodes CASSQYYGRRTGTQYF.

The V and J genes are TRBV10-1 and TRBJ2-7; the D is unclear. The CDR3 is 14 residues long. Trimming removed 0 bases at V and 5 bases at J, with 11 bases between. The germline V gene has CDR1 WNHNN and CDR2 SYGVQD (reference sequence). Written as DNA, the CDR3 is TGCGCCAGCAGTGAGTCCCGGTTGTTGGACGAGCAGTACTTC. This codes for CASSESRLLDEQYF.

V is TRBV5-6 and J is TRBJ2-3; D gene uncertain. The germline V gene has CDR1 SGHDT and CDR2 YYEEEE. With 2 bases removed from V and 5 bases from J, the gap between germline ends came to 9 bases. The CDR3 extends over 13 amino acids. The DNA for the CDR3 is TGTGCCAGCAGCTTAGGTGTAAGAGATACGCAGTATTTT. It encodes CASSLGVRDTQYF.

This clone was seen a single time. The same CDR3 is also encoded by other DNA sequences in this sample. The CDR3 region is CASSSGAYEQYF. CDR3 in DNA: TGTGCCAGCAGCTCCGGAGCTTACGAGCAGTACTTC. This chain links TRBV7-9 with TRBJ2-7; D is unclear. The CDR3 runs to 12 residues. The germline gives CDR1 SEHNR, CDR2 FQNEAQ (reference sequence). V lost 4 bases, J lost 4 bases, and 8 bases lay in between.

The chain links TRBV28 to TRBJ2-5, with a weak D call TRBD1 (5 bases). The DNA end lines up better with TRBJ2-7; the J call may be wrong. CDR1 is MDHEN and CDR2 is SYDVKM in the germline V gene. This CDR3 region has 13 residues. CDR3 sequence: CASRPRVYYEQYF. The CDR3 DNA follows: TGTGCCAGCAGACCCAGGGTGTACTACGAGCAGTACTTC.

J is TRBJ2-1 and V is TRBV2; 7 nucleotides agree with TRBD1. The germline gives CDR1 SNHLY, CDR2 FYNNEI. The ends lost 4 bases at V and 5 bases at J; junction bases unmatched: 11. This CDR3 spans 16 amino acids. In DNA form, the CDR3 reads TGTGCCAGCAGTGGCGCGACAGGGTACCCAGACAATGAGCAGTTCTTC. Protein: CASSGATGYPDNEQFF. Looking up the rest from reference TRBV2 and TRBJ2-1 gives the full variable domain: EPEVTQTPSHQVTQMGQEVILRCVPISNHLYFYWYRQILGQKVEFLVSFYNNEISEKSEIFDDQFSVERPDGSNFTLKIRSTKLEDSAMYFCASSGATGYPDNEQFFGPGTRLTVL.

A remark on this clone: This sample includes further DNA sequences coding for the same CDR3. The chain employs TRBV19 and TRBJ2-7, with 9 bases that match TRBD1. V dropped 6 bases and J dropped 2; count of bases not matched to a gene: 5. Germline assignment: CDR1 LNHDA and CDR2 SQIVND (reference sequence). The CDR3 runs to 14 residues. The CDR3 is CASSAGTGPYEQYF. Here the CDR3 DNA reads TGTGCCAGTAGCGCCGGGACAGGGCCCTACGAGCAGTACTTC.

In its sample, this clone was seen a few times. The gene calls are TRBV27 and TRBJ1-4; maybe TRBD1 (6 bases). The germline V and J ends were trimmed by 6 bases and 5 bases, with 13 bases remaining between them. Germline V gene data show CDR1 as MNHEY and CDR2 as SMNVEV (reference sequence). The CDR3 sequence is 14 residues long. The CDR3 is CASRQTGGNEKLFF. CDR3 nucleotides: TGTGCCAGCAGACAGACAGGTGGAAATGAAAAACTGTTTTTT. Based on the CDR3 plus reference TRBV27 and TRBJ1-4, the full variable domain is EAQVTQNPRYLITVTGKKLTVTCSQNMNHEYMSWYRQDPGLGLRQIYYSMNVEVTDKGDVPEGYKVSRKEKRNFPLILESPSPNQTSLYFCASRQTGGNEKLFFGSGTQLSVL.

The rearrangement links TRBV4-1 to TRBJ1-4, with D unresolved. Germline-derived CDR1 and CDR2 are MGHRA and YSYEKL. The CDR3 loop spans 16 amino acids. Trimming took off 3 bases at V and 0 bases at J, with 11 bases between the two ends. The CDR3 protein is CASSQVVRATNEKLFF. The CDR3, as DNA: TGCGCCAGCAGCCAGGTAGTTCGCGCAACTAATGAAAAACTGTTTTTT.

The CDR3 DNA reads TGTGCCAGCAGCTTTCTAGCGGGGATCTACAATGAGCAGTTCTTC. This encodes CASSFLAGIYNEQFF. The V call is TRBV7-9, the J call TRBJ2-1; TRBD2 matches at 9 bases. Germline CDR1 reads SEHNR; CDR2 reads FQNEAQ (reference sequence). Trimming cost V 3 bases and J 3 bases; bases outside gene matches: 3. The CDR3 runs 15 residues.

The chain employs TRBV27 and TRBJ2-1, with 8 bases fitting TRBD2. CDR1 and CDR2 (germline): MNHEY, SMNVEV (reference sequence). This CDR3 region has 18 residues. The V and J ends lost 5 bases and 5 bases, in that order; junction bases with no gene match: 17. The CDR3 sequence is CASSPPRGRGGGHNEQFF. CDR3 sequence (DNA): TGTGCCAGCAGTCCTCCGAGGGGTCGGGGGGGCGGCCACAATGAGCAGTTCTTC.

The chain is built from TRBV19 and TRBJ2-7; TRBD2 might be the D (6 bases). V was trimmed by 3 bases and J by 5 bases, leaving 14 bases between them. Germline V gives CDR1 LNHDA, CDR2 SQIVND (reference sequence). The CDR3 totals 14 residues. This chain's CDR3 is CASSIAGSGDEQYF. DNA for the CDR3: TGTGCCAGTAGTATCGCGGGATCGGGGGACGAGCAGTACTTC.

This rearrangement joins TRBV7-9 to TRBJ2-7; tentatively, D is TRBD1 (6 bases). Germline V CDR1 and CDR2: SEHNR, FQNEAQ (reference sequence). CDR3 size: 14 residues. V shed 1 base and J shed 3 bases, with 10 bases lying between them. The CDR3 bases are TGTGCCAGCAGCTTAGAGGGCAGGGGCTACGAGCAGTACTTC. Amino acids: CASSLEGRGYEQYF. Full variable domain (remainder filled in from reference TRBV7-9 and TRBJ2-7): DTGVSQNPRHKITKRGQNVTFRCDPISEHNRLYWYRQTLGQGPEFLTYFQNEAQLEKSRLLSDRFSAERPKGSFSTLEIQRTEQGDSAMYLCASSLEGRGYEQYFGPGTRLTVT.

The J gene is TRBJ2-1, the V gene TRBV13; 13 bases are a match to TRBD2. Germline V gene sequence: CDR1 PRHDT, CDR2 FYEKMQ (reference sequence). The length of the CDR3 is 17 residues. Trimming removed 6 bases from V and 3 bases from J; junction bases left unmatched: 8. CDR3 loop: CASSSRTSGGFYNEQFF. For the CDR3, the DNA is TGTGCCAGCAGTTCAAGGACTAGCGGGGGTTTCTACAATGAGCAGTTCTTC.

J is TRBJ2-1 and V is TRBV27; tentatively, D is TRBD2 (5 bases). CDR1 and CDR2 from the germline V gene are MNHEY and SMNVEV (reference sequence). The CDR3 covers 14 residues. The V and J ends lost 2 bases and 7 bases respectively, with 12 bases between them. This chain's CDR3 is CASSLGGPRNEQFF. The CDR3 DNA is TGTGCCAGCAGTTTAGGAGGCCCTCGGAATGAGCAGTTCTTC.

The CDR3 sequence is CASSFGQGADTQYF. The CDR3 DNA sequence: TGTGCCAGCAGCTTCGGACAGGGGGCAGATACGCAGTATTTT. This chain connects TRBV7-6 to TRBJ2-3; 10 positions agree with TRBD1. The J segment lost 4 bases and the V segment lost 3 bases, leaving 1 base of the junction unmatched. The CDR3 loop spans 14 amino acids. Germline-derived CDR1 and CDR2 are SGHVS and FNYEAQ.

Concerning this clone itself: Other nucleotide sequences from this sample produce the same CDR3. The CDR3 coding sequence is TGCGCCAGCAGCTTGGAGGGCGGTTCCTACGAGCAGTACTTC. Amino acids: CASSLEGGSYEQYF. The rearrangement links TRBV5-1 to TRBJ2-7; D gene uncertain. Deletions cut 0 bases from V and 1 base from J, with 8 bases between. The CDR3 covers 14 residues. The germline V gene encodes CDR1 SGHRS and CDR2 YFSETQ.

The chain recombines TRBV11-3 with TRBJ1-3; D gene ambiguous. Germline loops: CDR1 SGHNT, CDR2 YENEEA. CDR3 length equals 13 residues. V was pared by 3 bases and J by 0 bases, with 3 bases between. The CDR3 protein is CASSFGSGNTIYF. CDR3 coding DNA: TGTGCCAGCAGCTTCGGCTCTGGAAACACCATATATTTT.